Here is one T cell receptor beta chain with its context. The sample holds a few counts of this clonotype. Its specific antigen is unknown. No base quality information exists; no much larger clone differs at one position. Library method: 5' RACE. TCRdb names Illumina HiSeq 2500 as the instrument used. A second roughly 6 to 12 cycle PCR used a sample-barcoded 5' primer and a J-beta primer mix. A template-switch 5' adaptor carrying 12 random nucleotides introduced a unique molecular identifier onto each TCR beta cDNA molecule. At least 2.5 million CDR3-containing paired-end reads were obtained from each sample. First-strand cDNA synthesis was performed from all RNA using the Mint cDNA synthesis kit, with priming by a TRBC-specific oligonucleotide. Following uracil-DNA glycosylase treatment, a first 18-cycle PCR with universal primers M1SS and BC2_uni_R was performed on all cDNA. Under the source paper's analysis protocol: Normalization of each sample was performed by random selection of 1 million high-quality reads, each carrying a distinct molecular identifier. Instead of being binned into consensus sequences, reads with shared molecular identifiers were discarded. MiTCR, set to a Q25 quality threshold and the strictest error-elimination algorithm, was used for CDR3 identification, clonotype clustering and error correction. A nonparametric unseen species model with Euler transformation was used to estimate a lower bound on total TCR beta diversity. TCRdb reprocessed the public reads (quality trimming at Q25 with fastp, clone calling with MiXCR) and kept in-frame beta chains. A single entry per CDR3 protein holds the most common genes and DNA from its merged rows. What appears here as the V and J calls and clone size reflects TCRdb's work, not the paper's. Across this sample there are about 670,000 distinct CDR3 sequences, with around 41% seen only once. The top ten hold about 30% of the sample.

Clipping removes 1 base from V and 5 bases from J, with 9 as the unmatched junction base count. CDR1 LGHNA and CDR2 YNFKEQ were looked up in the germline V gene. From cysteine to phenylalanine, the CDR3 is 17 amino acids long. Only the CDR3 portion is preserved as DNA: 51 bases, with reading frame beginning at the first base. This sample is part of a study of blood T cells in healthy people across ages (dated by TCRdb to 2015 to 2017). Describing the broader study: In model experiments, template switching captured about one uniquely barcoded TCR beta cDNA molecule for every two T cells. Using deep sequencing normalized with unique cDNA molecular identifiers, the study measured how TCR beta repertoire diversity changes with age. For two donors (one aged 18 to 30 and one aged 80 or older), the study analyzed two additional independent replicas of 1 million unique cDNA reads from the same blood draw. Donors were grouped into four age groups: young (average about 15 years), middle-aged (roughly 37), aged (approximately 58) and long-lived (approximately 75). To avoid experimental bias, donors of different ages were randomly spread across the sequencing lanes.

The research as a whole found: Estimates of total diversity from one million sequenced T cells were regarded as lower bounds and underestimates. Conclusive comparison of naive and antigen-experienced compartments was prevented by the profiling of bulk unsorted PBMCs. Observed TCR beta diversity per million T cells fell roughly linearly with age, and a significant reduction was already apparent by age about 36. There was a strong correlation between observed TCR beta diversity and the percentage of naive T cells measured by flow cytometry. Donor CMV infection status was unknown, potentially confounding age-related changes in expanded clonotypes. Compared with the aged group, the long-lived group had more naive CD4+ T cells, fewer expanded clones and increased TCR diversity, suggesting age selection.

Systemically healthy Caucasian individuals from Russia, some 36 in total and aged roughly 6 to 100 years, were included as donors. About 9.6 milliliters of peripheral blood were collected from each donor into EDTA-treated Vacutainer tubes. Ficoll-Paque density-gradient centrifugation was used to isolate PBMCs, with at least 6 million per sample. Trizol reagent was used to extract total RNA from the PBMCs, yielding at least 6 micrograms per sample. The percentages of naive CD45RAhigh/CD27high T cells were determined by flow cytometry on a PBMC aliquot from every donor. The specimen was blood. The TCR comes from a man older than 75 in good health. The receptor chain draws on TRBV4-2 and TRBJ2-5; 11 nucleotides in the junction match TRBD2. The sequenced DNA: TGTGCCAGCAGCCAAGGTTGGGCTAGCGGGGGGCAGGAGACCCAGTACTTC. It specifies CASSQGWASGGQETQYF.